What follows are 32 T cell receptor beta chains derived from one specimen sequenced in a study of long-term antiretroviral therapy in people with HIV. Sequencing used immunoSEQ v3.0 at survey level. Clones were sequenced by immunoSEQ multiplex PCR, and TCRdb holds only the in-frame ones, with some missing. The data show about 21,000 clones, 70% to 85% seen once. The specimen comprised unsorted PBMCs, sampled 0.5 years after starting antiretroviral therapy. The receptors were sampled from a young man with HIV.

The chain couples TRBV5-6 to TRBJ2-1; D unclear. Trimming left V 3 bases short and J 5 bases short, with 3 bases between. This CDR3 region has 11 residues. The V gene's germline CDR1 is SGHDT and CDR2 YYEEEE. The CDR3 DNA follows: TGTGCCAGCAGCTATGACAATGAGCAGTTCTTC. This encodes CASSYDNEQFF.

CDR3 sequence (DNA): TGTGCCAGCCGGGGTGGGGAGCCTGAAGCTTTCTTT. Protein: CASRGGEPEAFF. The rearrangement joins TRBV5-5 to TRBJ1-1; no definite D call. Germline loops: CDR1 SGHKS, CDR2 YYEKEE (reference sequence). V was shortened by 7 bases and J by 6 bases, with 13 bases between the two germline ends. CDR3 length: 12 amino acids.

The chain recombines TRBV6-1 with TRBJ2-5, with D unclear. In germline, CDR1 is MNHNS, CDR2 SASEGT. V lost 2 bases to trimming and J lost 0 bases, with 7 bases between them. The CDR3 is made up of 14 amino acids. The CDR3 DNA reads TGTGCCAGCAGTGAAAGATCCTACCAAGAGACCCAGTACTTC. This gives the protein CASSERSYQETQYF.

This sequence joins TRBV7-3 and TRBJ1-1; no clear D gene. This CDR3 comprises 16 residues. V was trimmed by 1 base and J by 1 base, leaving 13 bases between them. Germline assignment: CDR1 SGHTA and CDR2 FQGTGA. CDR3 in DNA: TGTGCCAGCAGCTTAAACGGCGGCGGGCGGAACACTGAAGCTTTCTTT. Its translation: CASSLNGGGRNTEAFF. Using reference TRBV7-3 and TRBJ1-1 for the parts outside the CDR3, the full variable domain is GAGVSQTPSNKVTEKGKYVELRCDPISGHTALYWYRQSLGQGPEFLIYFQGTGAADDSGLPNDRFFAVRPEGSVSTLKIQRTERGDSAVYLCASSLNGGGRNTEAFFGQGTRLTVV.

The chain recombines TRBV7-9 with TRBJ1-3, with D possibly being TRBD1 (6 bases). CDR3 length: 17 amino acids. V lost 4 bases and J 3 bases, leaving 19 bases between the germline ends. The germline gives CDR1 SEHNR, CDR2 FQNEAQ (reference sequence). The CDR3 loop is CASSSGHPGTIGNTIYF. The CDR3 DNA follows: TGTGCCAGCAGCTCTGGACACCCCGGGACAATTGGAAACACCATATATTTT.

For the CDR3, the DNA is TGTGCCTGGACTGTAGAAGGACAGGGAGAGAGCAAGCGTGAAAAACTGTTTTTT. This encodes CAWTVEGQGESKREKLFF. The chain recombines TRBV30 with TRBJ1-4; 8 nucleotides match TRBD1. Losses at the gene ends were 4 bases for V and 7 bases for J; bases not matched to a gene: 20. Germline assignment: CDR1 GTSNPN and CDR2 SVGIG (reference sequence). This CDR3 comprises 18 residues.

CDR3 protein: CASSTPGQGTDTQYF. The CDR3 nucleotides are TGTGCCAGCAGCACCCCCGGTCAAGGCACAGATACGCAGTATTTT. The chain recombines TRBV28 with TRBJ2-3, with D unresolved. CDR1 is MDHEN and CDR2 is SYDVKM in the germline V gene. The CDR3 length is 15 residues. V was cut by 6 bases and J by 1 base, with 14 bases left in between.

This chain links TRBV23-1 with TRBJ2-5; D tentatively reads TRBD1 or TRBD2 (5 bases each). TRBV23-1 qualifies as an ORF whose function is uncertain. The germline V and J ends were trimmed by 0 bases and 1 base, with 15 bases remaining between them. The CDR3 is made up of 17 amino acids. The CDR3 nucleotides are TGCGCCAGCAGTCAATCCCAGGGCCGGGGCGGCCAAGAGACCCAGTACTTC. Amino acid sequence: CASSQSQGRGGQETQYF.

The chain recombines TRBV5-4 with TRBJ2-5; 7 bases line up with TRBD2. This CDR3 contains 14 residues. The germline CDR1 and CDR2 sequences are SGHNT and YYREEE (reference sequence). V lost 5 bases, J lost 5 bases, and 9 bases stayed unmatched. CDR3 nucleotide sequence: TGTGCCAGCAGACGCGACGTTAGCGGGGAGACCCAGTACTTC. As protein: CASRRDVSGETQYF.

The chain joins TRBV9 to TRBJ2-7, with 9 bases that match TRBD2. Germline lookup yields CDR1 SGDLS and CDR2 YYNGEE. This CDR3 contains 18 residues. J gave up 0 bases and V 4 bases, and 14 bases lay outside the gene matches. CDR3 in DNA: TGTGCCAGCAGCAAAGAGGGCGGGAGGGCCAAATACTCCTACGAGCAGTACTTC. Its translation: CASSKEGGRAKYSYEQYF.

This rearrangement joins TRBV19 to TRBJ2-6; D possibly corresponds to TRBD1 (6 bases). This CDR3 spans 14 amino acids. The germline gives CDR1 LNHDA, CDR2 SQIVND (reference sequence). Between the trimmed V and J ends, which lost 9 bases and 6 bases, there was a span of 15 bases. As DNA, the CDR3 is TGTGCCAGCAAGCCTCAGGGGTTGGCCAACGTCCTGACTTTC. Translating gives CASKPQGLANVLTF.

This chain joins TRBV2 and TRBJ2-7; 7 positions agree with TRBD2. The CDR3 length is 14 residues. With V trimmed by 7 bases and J by 5 bases, 11 bases remained unmatched. Looked up from germline, CDR1 is SNHLY and CDR2 is FYNNEI. The CDR3 spells CASIRGSHADEQYF. The DNA of the CDR3 is TGTGCCAGCATTCGCGGGAGCCACGCCGACGAGCAGTACTTC.

V and J are TRBV18 and TRBJ1-1; TRBD1 is a possible D gene (5 bases). The V end lost 1 base, the J end lost 10 bases, and 10 bases lay between the germline ends. Germline V gene data show CDR1 as KGHSH and CDR2 as LQKENI. This CDR3 contains 12 residues. CDR3 in DNA: TGTGCCAGCTCACCACAGGGGAAGGGAGCTTTCTTT. Its translation is CASSPQGKGAFF.

This chain connects TRBV5-6 to TRBJ1-4; D is perhaps TRBD1 (5 bases). Trimming cost V 4 bases and J 4 bases, with 11 bases left between them. Germline lookup yields CDR1 SGHDT and CDR2 YYEEEE. This CDR3 region has 14 residues. The CDR3 region has the DNA TGTGCCAGCAGCACGGGACCGTTTAATGAAAAACTGTTTTTT. Translated: CASSTGPFNEKLFF.

The CDR3 sequence is CASTLGQYNEQYF. The CDR3 region has the DNA TGTGCCAGCACCCTGGGACAATACAACGAGCAGTACTTC. The V call is TRBV28, the J call TRBJ2-7, with D perhaps matching TRBD1 (6 bases). Germline CDR1 reads MDHEN; CDR2 reads SYDVKM. The CDR3 is 13 amino acids. Trimming left V 7 bases short and J 5 bases short, with 15 bases between.

This clone showed up just once. The V and J genes are TRBV14 and TRBJ1-3, with D perhaps matching TRBD1 (5 bases). Germline CDR1 reads SGHDN; CDR2 reads FVKESK. The CDR3 contains 12 residues. The V gene lost 4 bases and the J gene lost 5 bases, with 6 bases spanning the gap. The CDR3 spells CASSPDRNTIYF. The DNA for the CDR3 is TGTGCCAGCAGCCCGGACAGAAACACCATATATTTT.

V is TRBV4-1 and J is TRBJ2-1; 12 bases are a match to TRBD2. Trimming cost V 3 bases and J 7 bases; bases outside gene matches: 10. The CDR3 is made up of 17 amino acids. CDR1 MGHRA and CDR2 YSYEKL come from the germline V gene. CDR3 DNA: TGCGCCAGCAGCCACCCTAGCGGGAGGGCCTTGTGGAATGAGCAGTTCTTC. Translation gives CASSHPSGRALWNEQFF.

The J gene is TRBJ1-5, the V gene TRBV6-5; 7 nucleotides agree with TRBD1. The CDR3 consists of 14 residues. CDR1 and CDR2 from the germline V gene are MNHEY and SVGAGI. J was trimmed by 6 bases and V by 5 bases; bases with no gene match: 7. CDR3 sequence (DNA): TGTGCCAGCAGTAACCGACAGGGCGGTCAGCCCCAGCATTTT. Its translation: CASSNRQGGQPQHF.

The V and J genes are TRBV5-1 and TRBJ1-1; 12 nucleotides line up with TRBD1. The V gene end was trimmed by 5 bases and the J gene end by 2 bases; junction bases not matched to a gene: 10. The V gene's germline CDR1 is SGHRS and CDR2 YFSETQ. This CDR3 contains 17 residues. In DNA, the CDR3 is TGCGCCAGCAGTTCCGGGACAGGGGGCGGTCGTAACACTGAAGCTTTCTTT. Its protein product is CASSSGTGGGRNTEAFF. Full variable domain (missing parts from reference TRBV5-1 and TRBJ1-1): KAGVTQTPRYLIKTRGQQVTLSCSPISGHRSVSWYQQTPGQGLQFLFEYFSETQRNKGNFPGRFSGRQFSNSRSEMNVSTLELGDSALYLCASSSGTGGGRNTEAFFGQGTRLTVV.

The chain uses TRBV4-2 and TRBJ1-5, with D perhaps matching TRBD1 (6 bases). Per germline, CDR1 LGHNA and CDR2 YNFKEQ. Trimming stripped 4 bases from V and 3 bases from J, with 10 bases between. The CDR3 has 14 amino acids. CDR3 in DNA: TGTGCCAGCAGCCTAGACAGGTACAATCAGCCCCAGCATTTT. Its protein is CASSLDRYNQPQHF.

This clone occurred once. V gene TRBV14 combines with J gene TRBJ2-7; D might be TRBD1 (7 bases). Germline assignment: CDR1 SGHDN and CDR2 FVKESK. Trimming pared 4 bases from V and 5 bases from J, leaving 24 bases between. The CDR3 is made up of 17 amino acids. This CDR3 is CASSPPTGTAREDEQYF. CDR3 DNA sequence: TGTGCCAGCAGCCCCCCGACAGGGACTGCCAGAGAGGACGAGCAGTACTTC.

The chain carries TRBV29-1 and TRBJ2-3, with 11 bases lining up with TRBD2. Germline V gene sequence: CDR1 SQVTM, CDR2 ANQGSEA. Losses at the gene ends were 7 bases for V and 0 bases for J; bases not matched to a gene: 12. CDR3 length: 17 residues. Here the CDR3 reads CSADGLAGRTSTDTQYF. As DNA, the CDR3 is TGCAGCGCGGATGGACTAGCGGGCAGGACTAGCACAGATACGCAGTATTTT.

The V call is TRBV18, the J call TRBJ2-7, with 11 bases lining up with TRBD1. V lost 4 bases and J lost 2; bases outside the gene matches: 4. The CDR3 loop spans 15 amino acids. From germline, CDR1 is KGHSH and CDR2 LQKENI. The CDR3: CASSRDRGNTYEQYF. Here the CDR3 DNA reads TGTGCCAGCTCACGGGACAGGGGGAACACCTACGAGCAGTACTTC.

The chain links TRBV7-2 to TRBJ2-3, with D maybe TRBD1 (6 bases). Germline-derived CDR1 and CDR2 are SGHTA and FQGNSA. Trimming stripped 6 bases from V and 2 bases from J, with 12 bases between. This CDR3 comprises 14 residues. For the CDR3, the DNA is TGTGCCAGCAGTCCCGGGACAACCACAGATACGCAGTATTTT. Translated, it gives CASSPGTTTDTQYF.

This CDR3 reads CASSDGGGADYGYTF. The DNA of the CDR3 is TGTGCCAGCAGTGATGGGGGGGGCGCGGACTATGGCTACACCTTC. This sequence joins TRBV25-1 and TRBJ1-2; a possible D gene is TRBD1 (6 bases). CDR1 MGHDK and CDR2 SYGVNS come from the germline V gene. V shed 3 bases and J shed 3 bases, with 14 bases lying between them. This CDR3 contains 15 residues.

The gene calls are TRBV9 and TRBJ2-3; no clear D gene. Germline CDR1 SGDLS, CDR2 YYNGEE. The CDR3 length is 13 residues. The ends were cut back, 2 bases at V and 0 bases at J, with 4 bases in the middle. CDR3 DNA sequence: TGTGCCAGCAGCGTGGCTAGCACAGATACGCAGTATTTT. Translated, it gives CASSVASTDTQYF.

The chain uses TRBV7-6 and TRBJ2-7, with 11 nucleotides matching TRBD1. Germline lookup yields CDR1 SGHVS and CDR2 FNYEAQ. The CDR3 sequence is 15 residues long. With 3 bases clipped from V and 5 bases from J, the junction kept 6 bases outside the gene matches. The CDR3 DNA is TGTGCCAGCAGCTTGTCTGGACAGGGGGCCCACGAGCAGTACTTC. Translating it yields CASSLSGQGAHEQYF. Full variable domain (remainder filled in from reference TRBV7-6 and TRBJ2-7): GAGVSQSPRYKVTKRGQDVALRCDPISGHVSLYWYRQALGQGPEFLTYFNYEAQQDKSGLPNDRFSAERPEGSISTLTIQRTEQRDSAMYRCASSLSGQGAHEQYFGPGTRLTVT.

The genes are TRBV9 and TRBJ1-2; tentatively, D is TRBD1 (6 bases). The germline gives CDR1 SGDLS, CDR2 YYNGEE. The CDR3 spans 15 residues. Trimming removed 1 base at V and 4 bases at J, with 14 bases between. The CDR3, as DNA: TGTGCCAGCAGCGTAAGGGGAGGACAGATCTATGGCTACACCTTC. Translating gives CASSVRGGQIYGYTF.

This sequence joins TRBV5-4 and TRBJ2-1; D possibly matches TRBD1 or TRBD2 (5 bases each). With 4 bases removed from V and 6 bases from J, the gap between germline ends came to 11 bases. CDR1 is SGHNT and CDR2 is YYREEE in the germline V gene (reference sequence). The CDR3 has 13 amino acids. Here the CDR3 reads CASSIPGTNEQFF. The CDR3 DNA reads TGTGCCAGCAGCATACCCGGGACCAATGAGCAGTTCTTC.

The V gene is TRBV28, the J gene TRBJ2-1; the match to TRBD2 covers 7 bases. Losses at the gene ends were 5 bases for V and 0 bases for J; bases not matched to a gene: 7. The CDR3 length is 16 residues. Per germline, CDR1 MDHEN and CDR2 SYDVKM. This CDR3 reads CASSTGGASSYNEQFF. The CDR3 DNA follows: TGTGCCAGCAGTACGGGGGGAGCTAGCTCCTACAATGAGCAGTTCTTC.

The chain employs TRBV7-9 and TRBJ2-7; 9 nucleotides align to TRBD1. The CDR3 spans 15 residues. V was clipped by 5 bases and J by 2 bases; unmatched bases: 7. Germline V gene sequence: CDR1 SEHNR, CDR2 FQNEAQ (reference sequence). CDR3 DNA: TGTGCCAGCAGCATCAGCACAGGGGGCGCCTACGAGCAGTACTTC. As protein: CASSISTGGAYEQYF.

This chain uses TRBV2 with TRBJ2-7, with 9 bases that match TRBD2. The CDR3 runs 15 residues. V shed 6 bases, J shed 0 bases, and the junction held 6 bases outside the gene matches. Germline assignment: CDR1 SNHLY and CDR2 FYNNEI. The CDR3: CASRAWTSVSYEQYF. Here the CDR3 DNA reads TGTGCCAGCAGAGCCTGGACTAGCGTCTCCTACGAGCAGTACTTC.